This record concerns one T cell receptor beta chain sequence. This clone has at least ten counts. Its antigen is still unknown. Read data end 3 residues before the CDR3 end; the end is taken from the germline J gene. The data stem from a study of T cell clonality in common variable immunodeficiency (dated by TCRdb to the mid-2010s). Summary of the overall study and its limitations: According to the authors, figuring out what caused the increased clonality in CVID would require sequencing the repertoires of T cell subpopulations. Differences among patients in the CVID cohort limited the correlations between repertoire features and clinical complications. CVID TCRbeta sequences reportedly showed fewer deletions and N-nucleotide insertions and lacked highly modified clones with 13 or more V deletions. Compared with healthy controls, CVID subjects showed increased TCRbeta clonality (t-test p = 0.018), a feature most characteristic of about a third of subjects. Fewer TCRbeta clones were shared among CVID subjects than among healthy controls (p < 0.0001). Although equal DNA input was used, an average of roughly 89,000 unique sequences per sample was obtained for controls, compared with some 30,000 for CVID samples.

Both CVID patients and healthy controls were predominantly of Caucasian heritage. From each donor, roughly 5 to 9 ml of heparinized peripheral whole blood was collected. Genomic DNA from adults with common variable immune deficiency (CVID) and from healthy adult controls was the source for sequencing TCRbeta CDR3 repertoires. The control group was made up of roughly 22 healthy adult volunteers (about ten male and roughly 12 female) whose ages ranged from roughly 23 to 70 years, with a mean age of approximately 34. Diluted blood was density-centrifuged over Hypaque 1077 or Ficoll-Paque to isolate peripheral blood mononuclear cells. Genomic DNA was obtained from unsorted mononuclear cells through either Qiagen column purification or a centrifugation-based method. The germline V gene (reference sequence) gives CDR1 as LNHDA and CDR2 as SQIVND. V is reduced by 4 bases and J by 2 bases, leaving a spacing of 17 bases between them. From cysteine to phenylalanine, the CDR3 is 16 amino acids long. Sequencing covers 39 bases of the CDR3, shown here with the frame starting at base 1.

CVID samples and control samples contributed equivalent amounts of genomic DNA as sequencing input. For every sample, a 60 bp segment covering the rearranged TCRbeta CDR3 region was amplified and then sequenced. TCRbeta amplification used the immunoSEQ assay, a bias-corrected multiplex PCR with high-throughput sequencing. In the original analysis: Each unique nucleotide sequence was treated as a clone and annotated with V, D and J genes, copy number and frequency. Sequences were labeled productive if in frame, and non-productive if out of frame or containing stop codons. As previously described, clonality was computed from Shannon's entropy. The predicted amino acid sequences of productive clones were used to derive the mean CDR3 Kyte-Doolittle hydropathy. The R hclust function was used to hierarchically cluster scaled V gene usage with Manhattan distance and complete linkage. Clone sharing by CDR3 amino acid sequence was assessed by resampling 12 repertoires per group over 100 rounds. Repertoires were searched for roughly 63 published EBV-specific and 200 to 300 published CMV-specific TCRbeta sequences. After a couple of CVID samples that produced fewer than 10,000 sequences were dropped from the analysis, some 40 CVID repertoires remained. TCRdb carries this immuneACCESS record with in-frame sequences only. Its versions omit some clonotypes, under half of them owing to an unresolved V gene in the studies checked, with the rest unexplained. V and J calls and clone size are as listed in that table; D and trimming were resolved from the DNA. Here the sample lists under 60,000 clones, none seen once only. Together, the top ten hold 3.4% of the sample.

The chain uses TRBV19 and TRBJ1-2, and perhaps TRBD1 as D gene, on 6 matching bases. Sequenced input: peripheral blood mononuclear cells. The origin of this receptor is a person between 18 and 75 years old in good health. The sequenced CDR3 bases are TGTGCCAGTAGTACCCAGACAGGTTCCTCAAACTATGGC. This yields the protein CASSTQTGSSNYG. The whole CDR3 protein is CASSTQTGSSNYGYTF.